This TCR beta chain was recovered during a study of radiotherapy plus CTLA-4 blockade in lung cancer. Generated by immunoSEQ multiplex PCR, the TCRdb table keeps only in-frame clones and is missing some. The sample yields 35,000 to 55,000 clones, roughly four fifths seen once. There are 14 residues in the CDR3. Germline CDR1 LNHDA, CDR2 SQIVND (reference sequence). The ends were cut back, 6 bases at V and 4 bases at J, with 15 bases in the middle. The sequence came from a human donor with non-small cell lung cancer whose response to radiotherapy plus ipilimumab could not be evaluated. The genes are TRBV19 and TRBJ2-5; a weak D match, TRBD1 (6 bases). The sample consisted of peripheral blood, taken from a patient treated with radiotherapy plus ipilimumab. The CDR3 bases are TGTGCCAGTAGAACATACCAGGGGTCAGAGACCCAGTACTTC. It specifies CASRTYQGSETQYF.